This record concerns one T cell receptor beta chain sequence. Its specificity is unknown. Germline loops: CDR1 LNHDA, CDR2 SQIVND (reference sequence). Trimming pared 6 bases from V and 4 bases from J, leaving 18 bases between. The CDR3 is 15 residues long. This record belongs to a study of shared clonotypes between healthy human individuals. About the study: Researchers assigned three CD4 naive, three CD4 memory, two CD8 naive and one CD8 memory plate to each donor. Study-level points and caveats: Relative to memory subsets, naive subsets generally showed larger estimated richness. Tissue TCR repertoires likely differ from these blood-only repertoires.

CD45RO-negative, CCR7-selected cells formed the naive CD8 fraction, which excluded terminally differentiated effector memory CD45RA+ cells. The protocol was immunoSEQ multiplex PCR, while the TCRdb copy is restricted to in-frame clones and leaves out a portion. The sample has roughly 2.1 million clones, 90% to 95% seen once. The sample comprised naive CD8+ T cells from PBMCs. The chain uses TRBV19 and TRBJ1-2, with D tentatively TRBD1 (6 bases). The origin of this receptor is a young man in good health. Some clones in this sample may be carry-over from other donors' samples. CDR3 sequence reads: CASSLLQGFGYGYTF. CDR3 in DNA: TGTGCCAGTAGCCTACTACAGGGATTCGGCTATGGCTACACCTTC.